The 25 T cell receptor beta chains in this list originate from one sample, sequenced in a study of lymphopenia after photon versus proton radiotherapy. Assay: immunoSEQ multiplex PCR; the TCRdb copy retains only in-frame clones and omits some. Of 25,000 to 35,000 clones detected, roughly 87% appear once; the ten largest clones hold less than 8%. The sample consisted of peripheral blood, taken from a patient treated with proton-based radiotherapy. Receptor source: a woman in her sixties or seventies with pancreatic cancer. Some clones in this sample may be carry-over from other donors' samples.

The CDR3 loop reads CASSVGWNTEAFF. CDR3 DNA: TGTGCCAGCAGTGTAGGGTGGAACACTGAAGCTTTCTTT. The chain carries TRBV2 and TRBJ1-1; D not resolved. Per the germline V gene, CDR1 is SNHLY and CDR2 is FYNNEI. The CDR3 totals 13 residues. Trimming removed 4 bases from V and 1 base from J, with 7 bases in between.

The rearrangement uses TRBV19 and TRBJ2-2; TRBD2 matches at 14 bases. Germline CDR1 reads LNHDA; CDR2 reads SQIVND (reference sequence). Losses at the gene ends were 10 bases for V and 6 bases for J; bases not matched to a gene: 4. The CDR3 totals 14 residues. CDR3 loop: CATMTSGRAGELFF. The CDR3 DNA follows: TGTGCCACCATGACTAGCGGGAGGGCCGGGGAGCTGTTTTTT.

The chain couples TRBV11-2 to TRBJ2-2, with D tentatively TRBD2 (6 bases). The CDR3 extends over 15 amino acids. V was trimmed by 1 base and J by 2 bases, leaving 8 bases between them. Germline V lookup: CDR1 SGHAT, CDR2 FQNNGV. CDR3 in DNA: TGTGCCAGCAGCTTAGTTAGCGGCAACACCGGGGAGCTGTTTTTT. Translating it yields CASSLVSGNTGELFF.

The V gene is TRBV10-2, the J gene TRBJ1-4; 9 bases map to TRBD1. V lost 8 bases and J lost 0; bases outside the gene matches: 4. Germline CDR1 and CDR2: WSHSY and SAAADI. There are 15 residues in the CDR3. The CDR3 loop is CASGGQGTTNEKLFF. The CDR3, as DNA: TGCGCCAGCGGGGGACAGGGAACAACTAATGAAAAACTGTTTTTT.

Here the CDR3 reads CASSGQGRGNSPLHF. The CDR3 region has the DNA TGTGCCAGCAGTGGGCAGGGACGGGGAAATTCACCCCTCCACTTT. This rearrangement joins TRBV2 to TRBJ1-6, with D maybe TRBD1 (5 bases). V was shortened by 4 bases and J by 7 bases, with 14 bases between the two germline ends. This CDR3 contains 15 residues. Germline loops: CDR1 SNHLY, CDR2 FYNNEI. Drawing the rest from reference TRBV2 and TRBJ1-6, the complete variable domain is EPEVTQTPSHQVTQMGQEVILRCVPISNHLYFYWYRQILGQKVEFLVSFYNNEISEKSEIFDDQFSVERPDGSNFTLKIRSTKLEDSAMYFCASSGQGRGNSPLHFGNGTRLTVT.

The chain recombines TRBV9 with TRBJ2-5; 7 nucleotides match TRBD1. The CDR3 is 15 residues long. Trimming cost V 0 bases and J 5 bases; bases outside gene matches: 7. Germline V gene data show CDR1 as SGDLS and CDR2 as YYNGEE. The CDR3 DNA sequence: TGTGCCAGCAGCGTAGGACAGGGTAGGTGGGAGACCCAGTACTTC. Translated: CASSVGQGRWETQYF.

J is TRBJ2-7 and V is TRBV19; 9 positions match TRBD1. Looked up from germline, CDR1 is LNHDA and CDR2 is SQIVND (reference sequence). J gave up 0 bases and V 2 bases, and 8 bases lay outside the gene matches. This CDR3 region has 17 residues. The CDR3 reads CASSIKGAGQGSYEQYF. In DNA form, the CDR3 reads TGTGCCAGTAGTATAAAGGGTGCGGGACAGGGCTCCTACGAGCAGTACTTC.

This clone was seen more than once but under ten times. This chain links TRBV5-1 with TRBJ1-2, with D hard to call. With 0 bases removed from V and 0 bases from J, the gap between germline ends came to 9 bases. CDR1 is SGHRS, CDR2 YFSETQ, per germline. The CDR3 contains 15 residues. The CDR3 coding sequence is TGCGCCAGCAGCTTGGGTGGGCTGGCTAACTATGGCTACACCTTC. Translation: CASSLGGLANYGYTF.

The rearrangement joins TRBV5-1 to TRBJ2-1, with 8 bases lining up with TRBD2. Germline V gene data show CDR1 as SGHRS and CDR2 as YFSETQ. The CDR3 contains 17 residues. V trimming: 5 bases; J trimming: 1 base; junction bases outside the gene matches: 11. The CDR3 here is CASRLGAGESSYNEQFF. As DNA, the CDR3 is TGCGCCAGCAGGTTAGGAGCGGGAGAATCATCCTACAATGAGCAGTTCTTC.

The genes are TRBV5-4 and TRBJ2-6; D not certain. In germline, CDR1 is SGHNT, CDR2 YYREEE (reference sequence). The CDR3 loop spans 14 amino acids. With 5 bases removed from V and 4 bases from J, the gap between germline ends came to 10 bases. The CDR3 nucleotides read TGTGCCAGCAGTGGGGTGGGAGGGGCCAACGTCCTGACTTTC. Translated, it gives CASSGVGGANVLTF.

The chain combines TRBV27 with TRBJ2-2; D is perhaps TRBD1 (6 bases). The length of the CDR3 is 13 residues. The V and J ends lost 4 bases and 5 bases respectively, with 8 bases between them. Germline V lookup: CDR1 MNHEY, CDR2 SMNVEV (reference sequence). CDR3 loop: CASSSRGTGELFF. DNA for the CDR3: TGTGCCAGCAGTTCCAGGGGAACCGGGGAGCTGTTTTTT.

This sequence joins TRBV27 and TRBJ2-2; 11 nucleotides agree with TRBD2. The junction had 14 bases not matched to a gene; V was cut back by 5 bases and J by 9 bases. This CDR3 is built from 17 residues. CDR1 and CDR2 from the germline V gene are MNHEY and SMNVEV (reference sequence). DNA of the CDR3: TGTGCCAGCAGTCTACCTGGGCTAGCGGGAGGATGGAGGGAGCTGTTTTTT. Protein: CASSLPGLAGGWRELFF.

The J gene is TRBJ2-5, the V gene TRBV5-1; TRBD1 might be the D (8 bases). The CDR3 covers 14 residues. CDR1 SGHRS and CDR2 YFSETQ come from the germline V gene. Trimming pared 3 bases from V and 5 bases from J, leaving 14 bases between. CDR3 coding DNA: TGCGCCAGCAGCTCTGGGAGGGACAGGGAGACCCAGTACTTC. This gives the protein CASSSGRDRETQYF.

V gene TRBV18 combines with J gene TRBJ2-5; a possible D gene is TRBD1 (5 bases). Germline V CDR1 and CDR2: KGHSH, LQKENI. The CDR3 loop spans 14 amino acids. V lost 2 bases to trimming and J lost 1 base, with 8 bases between them. CDR3 amino acids: CASSPITGQETQYF. As DNA, the CDR3 is TGTGCCAGCTCACCAATCACAGGCCAAGAGACCCAGTACTTC.

This clone was seen just once. The chain recombines TRBV28 with TRBJ2-7, with TRBD1 matching 8 bases. J gave up 2 bases and V 5 bases, and 8 bases lay outside the gene matches. CDR1 MDHEN and CDR2 SYDVKM come from the germline V gene. This CDR3 spans 15 amino acids. CDR3 sequence (DNA): TGTGCCAGCAGTGGCGACTCACAGGGGGCCTACGAGCAGTACTTC. Amino acid sequence: CASSGDSQGAYEQYF. The full variable domain, its missing parts supplied by reference TRBV28 and TRBJ2-7, is DVKVTQSSRYLVKRTGEKVFLECVQDMDHENMFWYRQDPGLGLRLIYFSYDVKMKEKGDIPEGYSVSREKKERFSLILESASTNQTSMYLCASSGDSQGAYEQYFGPGTRLTVT.

V and J are TRBV6-5 and TRBJ1-1; D ambiguous. CDR3 length equals 12 residues. Germline values: CDR1 MNHEY, CDR2 SVGAGI. Trimming shortened V by 8 bases and J by 7 bases, and 14 bases separated the two germline ends. The CDR3 DNA reads TGTGCCAGCGCCACGGTCTCCGGTGAAGCTTTCTTT. This encodes CASATVSGEAFF.

This clone has a single count. The chain couples TRBV30 to TRBJ2-3, with 9 bases identical to TRBD1. J gave up 2 bases and V 1 base, and 4 bases lay outside the gene matches. CDR3 length: 15 amino acids. Germline V gene sequence: CDR1 GTSNPN, CDR2 SVGIG (reference sequence). The CDR3 here is CAWSAGTGYTDTQYF. Here the CDR3 DNA reads TGTGCCTGGAGTGCCGGGACAGGGTACACAGATACGCAGTATTTT.

The J gene is TRBJ2-7, the V gene TRBV28; maybe TRBD2 (7 bases). Germline lookup yields CDR1 MDHEN and CDR2 SYDVKM. The CDR3 consists of 15 residues. Deletions cut 3 bases from V and 0 bases from J, with 12 bases between. The CDR3 protein is CASSLGGGASYEQYF. CDR3 nucleotides: TGTGCCAGCAGTTTGGGTGGGGGGGCCTCCTACGAGCAGTACTTC. The whole variable domain, remainder taken from reference TRBV28 and TRBJ2-7, is DVKVTQSSRYLVKRTGEKVFLECVQDMDHENMFWYRQDPGLGLRLIYFSYDVKMKEKGDIPEGYSVSREKKERFSLILESASTNQTSMYLCASSLGGGASYEQYFGPGTRLTVT.

The chain recombines TRBV2 with TRBJ2-5, with 7 bases fitting TRBD1. The CDR3 sequence is 14 residues long. The V and J ends lost 4 bases and 5 bases, in that order; junction bases with no gene match: 7. CDR1 SNHLY and CDR2 FYNNEI come from the germline V gene. CDR3 DNA: TGTGCCAGCAGTGGTCAAGGGGGCTACGAGACCCAGTACTTC. This gives the protein CASSGQGGYETQYF.

CDR3 loop: CASSRDSARPDTQYF. The CDR3, as DNA: TGCGCCAGCAGCCGGGACTCCGCACGGCCAGATACGCAGTATTTT. The chain has TRBV4-1 and TRBJ2-3; D is possibly TRBD2 (6 bases). The germline V and J ends were trimmed by 4 bases and 4 bases, with 15 bases remaining between them. This CDR3 is built from 15 residues. Germline CDR1 is MGHRA and CDR2 is YSYEKL.

The rearrangement uses TRBV7-8 and TRBJ2-3; the match to TRBD1 covers 10 bases. Germline V lookup: CDR1 SGHVS, CDR2 FQNEAQ. CDR3 size: 15 residues. Germline trimming cut 5 bases from V and 6 bases from J; bases unmatched to any gene: 8. The CDR3 DNA reads TGTGCCAGCAGCGGAGCCCGGGACAGGGGCGATACGCAGTATTTT. Its protein is CASSGARDRGDTQYF.

The genes are TRBV13 and TRBJ2-3; 10 bases are a match to TRBD2. This CDR3 has 15 amino acids. Losses at the gene ends were 2 bases for V and 5 bases for J; bases not matched to a gene: 4. Per germline, CDR1 PRHDT and CDR2 FYEKMQ (reference sequence). The CDR3 DNA is TGTGCCAGCAGCTTACTAGCGGGAGATGGAGATACGCAGTATTTT. As protein: CASSLLAGDGDTQYF.

This chain links TRBV7-8 with TRBJ1-2, with 10 bases identical to TRBD1. Trimming took 1 base from V and 8 from J; bases not matched to a gene: 13. The CDR3 has 17 residues. The germline gives CDR1 SGHVS, CDR2 FQNEAQ. Here the CDR3 DNA reads TGTGCCAGCAGCTTAGGGGACAGGGGAACTATCTATGGAGGCTACACCTTC. Amino acids: CASSLGDRGTIYGGYTF. The full variable domain, its missing parts supplied by reference TRBV7-8 and TRBJ1-2, is GAGVSQSPRYKVAKRGQDVALRCDPISGHVSLFWYQQALGQGPEFLTYFQNEAQLDKSGLPSDRFFAERPEGSVSTLKIQRTQQEDSAVYLCASSLGDRGTIYGGYTFGSGTRLTVV.

The chain carries TRBV30 and TRBJ2-3, with D perhaps being TRBD1 or TRBD2 (5 bases each). CDR1 is GTSNPN and CDR2 is SVGIG in the germline V gene (reference sequence). The CDR3 spans 17 residues. V dropped 5 bases and J dropped 2 bases, with 23 bases sitting between them. The CDR3 reads CAWDTGGSLGITDTQYF. In DNA form, the CDR3 reads TGTGCCTGGGACACAGGCGGAAGTCTCGGGATCACAGATACGCAGTATTTT.

The rearrangement uses TRBV11-2 and TRBJ2-3, with 8 bases identical to TRBD2. Germline CDR1 SGHAT, CDR2 FQNNGV. The CDR3 has 17 amino acids. Losses at the gene ends were 4 bases for V and 0 bases for J; bases not matched to a gene: 9. The CDR3 is CASSSTVSGTSTDTQYF. CDR3 sequence (DNA): TGTGCCAGCAGCTCAACCGTTAGCGGGACTAGCACAGATACGCAGTATTTT.